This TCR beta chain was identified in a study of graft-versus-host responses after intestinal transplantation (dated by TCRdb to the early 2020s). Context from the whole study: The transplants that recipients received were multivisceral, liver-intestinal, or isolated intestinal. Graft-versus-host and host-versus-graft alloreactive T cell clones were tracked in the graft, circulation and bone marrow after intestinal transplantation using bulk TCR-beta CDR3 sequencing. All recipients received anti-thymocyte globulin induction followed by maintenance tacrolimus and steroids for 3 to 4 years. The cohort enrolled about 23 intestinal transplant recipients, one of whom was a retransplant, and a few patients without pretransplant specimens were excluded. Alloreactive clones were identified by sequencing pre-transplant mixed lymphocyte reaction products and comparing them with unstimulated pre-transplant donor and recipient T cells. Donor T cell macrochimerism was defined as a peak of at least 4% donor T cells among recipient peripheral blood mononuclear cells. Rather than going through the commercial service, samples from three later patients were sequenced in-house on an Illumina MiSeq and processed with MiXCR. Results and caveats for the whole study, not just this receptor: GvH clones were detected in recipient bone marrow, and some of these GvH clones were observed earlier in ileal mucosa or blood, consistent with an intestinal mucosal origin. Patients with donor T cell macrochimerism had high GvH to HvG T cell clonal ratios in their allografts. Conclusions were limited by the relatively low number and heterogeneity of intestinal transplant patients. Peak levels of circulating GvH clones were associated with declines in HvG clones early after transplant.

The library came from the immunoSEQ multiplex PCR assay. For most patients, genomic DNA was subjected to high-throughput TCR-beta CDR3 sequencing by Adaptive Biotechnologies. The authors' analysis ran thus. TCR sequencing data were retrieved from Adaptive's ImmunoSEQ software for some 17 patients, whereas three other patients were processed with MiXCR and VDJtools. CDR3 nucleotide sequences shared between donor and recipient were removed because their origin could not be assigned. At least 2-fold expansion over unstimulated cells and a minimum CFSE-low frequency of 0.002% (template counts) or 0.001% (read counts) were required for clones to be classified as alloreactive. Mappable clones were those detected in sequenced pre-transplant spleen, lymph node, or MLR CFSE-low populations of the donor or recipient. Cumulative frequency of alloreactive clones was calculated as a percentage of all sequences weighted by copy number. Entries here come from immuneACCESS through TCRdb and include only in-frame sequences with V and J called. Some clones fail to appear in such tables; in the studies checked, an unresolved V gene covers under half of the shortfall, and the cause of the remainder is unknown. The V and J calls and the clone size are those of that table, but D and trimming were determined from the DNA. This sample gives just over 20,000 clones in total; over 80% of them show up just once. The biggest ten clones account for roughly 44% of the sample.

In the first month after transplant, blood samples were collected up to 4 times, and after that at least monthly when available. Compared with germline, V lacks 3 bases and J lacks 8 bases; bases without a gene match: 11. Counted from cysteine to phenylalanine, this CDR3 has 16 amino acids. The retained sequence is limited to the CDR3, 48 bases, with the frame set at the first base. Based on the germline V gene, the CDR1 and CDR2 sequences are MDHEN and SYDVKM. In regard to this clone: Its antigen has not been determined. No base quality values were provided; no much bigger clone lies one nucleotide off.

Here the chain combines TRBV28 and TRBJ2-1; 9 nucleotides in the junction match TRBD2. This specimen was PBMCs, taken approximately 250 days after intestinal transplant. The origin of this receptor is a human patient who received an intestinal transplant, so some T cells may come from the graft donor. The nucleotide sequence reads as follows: TGTGCCAGCAGTTTTGCTCTAGCGGGACTTAACGATGAGCAGTTCTTC. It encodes CASSFALAGLNDEQFF.